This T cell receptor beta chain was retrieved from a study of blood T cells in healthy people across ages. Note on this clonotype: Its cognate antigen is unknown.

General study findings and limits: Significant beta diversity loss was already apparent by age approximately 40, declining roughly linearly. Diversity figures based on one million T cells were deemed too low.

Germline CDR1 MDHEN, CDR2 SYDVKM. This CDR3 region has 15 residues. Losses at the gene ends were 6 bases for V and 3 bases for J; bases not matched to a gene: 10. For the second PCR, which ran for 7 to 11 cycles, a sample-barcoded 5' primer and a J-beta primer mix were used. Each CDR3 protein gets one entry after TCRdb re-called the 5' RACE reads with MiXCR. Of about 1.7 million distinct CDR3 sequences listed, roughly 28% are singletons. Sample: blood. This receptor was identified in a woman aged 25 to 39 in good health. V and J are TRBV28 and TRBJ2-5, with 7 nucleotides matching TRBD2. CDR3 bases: TGTGCCAGCAGCCCACGGCGCGGGGGAAAAGAGACCCAGTACTTC. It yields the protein CASSPRRGGKETQYF.